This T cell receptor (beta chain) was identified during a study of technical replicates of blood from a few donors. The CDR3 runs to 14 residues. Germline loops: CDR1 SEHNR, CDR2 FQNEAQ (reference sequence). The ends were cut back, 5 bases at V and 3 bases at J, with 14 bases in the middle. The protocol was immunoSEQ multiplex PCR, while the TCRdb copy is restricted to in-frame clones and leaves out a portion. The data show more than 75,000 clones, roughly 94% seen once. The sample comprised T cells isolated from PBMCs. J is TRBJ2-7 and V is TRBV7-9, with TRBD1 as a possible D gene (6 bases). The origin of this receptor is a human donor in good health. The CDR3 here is CASSTQGPHYEQYF. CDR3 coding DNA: TGTGCCAGCAGCACACAGGGACCTCACTACGAGCAGTACTTC. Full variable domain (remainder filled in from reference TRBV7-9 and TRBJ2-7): DTGVSQNPRHKITKRGQNVTFRCDPISEHNRLYWYRQTLGQGPEFLTYFQNEAQLEKSRLLSDRFSAERPKGSFSTLEIQRTEQGDSAMYLCASSTQGPHYEQYFGPGTRLTVT.